This T cell receptor (beta chain) was identified during a study of T cells in Graves' hyperthyroidism and ophthalmopathy. This clonotype was seen a few times. TCR beta CDR3 region amplification was performed from RNA transcripts. First-round RT-PCR with HTBI primers amplified the TCR CDR3 region. TCRdb processed the multiplex PCR reads anew with MiXCR; each CDR3 protein has one entry. Of approximately 560,000 distinct CDR3 sequences in the sample, more than 45% were seen once. CDR1 is SGHRS and CDR2 is YFSETQ in the germline V gene. V shed 5 bases and J shed 7 bases, with 15 bases lying between them. This CDR3 has 14 amino acids.

This sequence joins TRBV5-1 and TRBJ1-4, with a possible D match to TRBD1 (6 bases). Material for sequencing was peripheral blood or thyroid tissue (not recorded which). The receptor comes from a woman under 30 with Graves' hyperthyroidism. CDR3 residues: CASSPGTLTEKLFF. CDR3 nucleotides: TGCGCCAGCAGTCCCGGGACATTGACTGAAAAACTGTTTTTT.